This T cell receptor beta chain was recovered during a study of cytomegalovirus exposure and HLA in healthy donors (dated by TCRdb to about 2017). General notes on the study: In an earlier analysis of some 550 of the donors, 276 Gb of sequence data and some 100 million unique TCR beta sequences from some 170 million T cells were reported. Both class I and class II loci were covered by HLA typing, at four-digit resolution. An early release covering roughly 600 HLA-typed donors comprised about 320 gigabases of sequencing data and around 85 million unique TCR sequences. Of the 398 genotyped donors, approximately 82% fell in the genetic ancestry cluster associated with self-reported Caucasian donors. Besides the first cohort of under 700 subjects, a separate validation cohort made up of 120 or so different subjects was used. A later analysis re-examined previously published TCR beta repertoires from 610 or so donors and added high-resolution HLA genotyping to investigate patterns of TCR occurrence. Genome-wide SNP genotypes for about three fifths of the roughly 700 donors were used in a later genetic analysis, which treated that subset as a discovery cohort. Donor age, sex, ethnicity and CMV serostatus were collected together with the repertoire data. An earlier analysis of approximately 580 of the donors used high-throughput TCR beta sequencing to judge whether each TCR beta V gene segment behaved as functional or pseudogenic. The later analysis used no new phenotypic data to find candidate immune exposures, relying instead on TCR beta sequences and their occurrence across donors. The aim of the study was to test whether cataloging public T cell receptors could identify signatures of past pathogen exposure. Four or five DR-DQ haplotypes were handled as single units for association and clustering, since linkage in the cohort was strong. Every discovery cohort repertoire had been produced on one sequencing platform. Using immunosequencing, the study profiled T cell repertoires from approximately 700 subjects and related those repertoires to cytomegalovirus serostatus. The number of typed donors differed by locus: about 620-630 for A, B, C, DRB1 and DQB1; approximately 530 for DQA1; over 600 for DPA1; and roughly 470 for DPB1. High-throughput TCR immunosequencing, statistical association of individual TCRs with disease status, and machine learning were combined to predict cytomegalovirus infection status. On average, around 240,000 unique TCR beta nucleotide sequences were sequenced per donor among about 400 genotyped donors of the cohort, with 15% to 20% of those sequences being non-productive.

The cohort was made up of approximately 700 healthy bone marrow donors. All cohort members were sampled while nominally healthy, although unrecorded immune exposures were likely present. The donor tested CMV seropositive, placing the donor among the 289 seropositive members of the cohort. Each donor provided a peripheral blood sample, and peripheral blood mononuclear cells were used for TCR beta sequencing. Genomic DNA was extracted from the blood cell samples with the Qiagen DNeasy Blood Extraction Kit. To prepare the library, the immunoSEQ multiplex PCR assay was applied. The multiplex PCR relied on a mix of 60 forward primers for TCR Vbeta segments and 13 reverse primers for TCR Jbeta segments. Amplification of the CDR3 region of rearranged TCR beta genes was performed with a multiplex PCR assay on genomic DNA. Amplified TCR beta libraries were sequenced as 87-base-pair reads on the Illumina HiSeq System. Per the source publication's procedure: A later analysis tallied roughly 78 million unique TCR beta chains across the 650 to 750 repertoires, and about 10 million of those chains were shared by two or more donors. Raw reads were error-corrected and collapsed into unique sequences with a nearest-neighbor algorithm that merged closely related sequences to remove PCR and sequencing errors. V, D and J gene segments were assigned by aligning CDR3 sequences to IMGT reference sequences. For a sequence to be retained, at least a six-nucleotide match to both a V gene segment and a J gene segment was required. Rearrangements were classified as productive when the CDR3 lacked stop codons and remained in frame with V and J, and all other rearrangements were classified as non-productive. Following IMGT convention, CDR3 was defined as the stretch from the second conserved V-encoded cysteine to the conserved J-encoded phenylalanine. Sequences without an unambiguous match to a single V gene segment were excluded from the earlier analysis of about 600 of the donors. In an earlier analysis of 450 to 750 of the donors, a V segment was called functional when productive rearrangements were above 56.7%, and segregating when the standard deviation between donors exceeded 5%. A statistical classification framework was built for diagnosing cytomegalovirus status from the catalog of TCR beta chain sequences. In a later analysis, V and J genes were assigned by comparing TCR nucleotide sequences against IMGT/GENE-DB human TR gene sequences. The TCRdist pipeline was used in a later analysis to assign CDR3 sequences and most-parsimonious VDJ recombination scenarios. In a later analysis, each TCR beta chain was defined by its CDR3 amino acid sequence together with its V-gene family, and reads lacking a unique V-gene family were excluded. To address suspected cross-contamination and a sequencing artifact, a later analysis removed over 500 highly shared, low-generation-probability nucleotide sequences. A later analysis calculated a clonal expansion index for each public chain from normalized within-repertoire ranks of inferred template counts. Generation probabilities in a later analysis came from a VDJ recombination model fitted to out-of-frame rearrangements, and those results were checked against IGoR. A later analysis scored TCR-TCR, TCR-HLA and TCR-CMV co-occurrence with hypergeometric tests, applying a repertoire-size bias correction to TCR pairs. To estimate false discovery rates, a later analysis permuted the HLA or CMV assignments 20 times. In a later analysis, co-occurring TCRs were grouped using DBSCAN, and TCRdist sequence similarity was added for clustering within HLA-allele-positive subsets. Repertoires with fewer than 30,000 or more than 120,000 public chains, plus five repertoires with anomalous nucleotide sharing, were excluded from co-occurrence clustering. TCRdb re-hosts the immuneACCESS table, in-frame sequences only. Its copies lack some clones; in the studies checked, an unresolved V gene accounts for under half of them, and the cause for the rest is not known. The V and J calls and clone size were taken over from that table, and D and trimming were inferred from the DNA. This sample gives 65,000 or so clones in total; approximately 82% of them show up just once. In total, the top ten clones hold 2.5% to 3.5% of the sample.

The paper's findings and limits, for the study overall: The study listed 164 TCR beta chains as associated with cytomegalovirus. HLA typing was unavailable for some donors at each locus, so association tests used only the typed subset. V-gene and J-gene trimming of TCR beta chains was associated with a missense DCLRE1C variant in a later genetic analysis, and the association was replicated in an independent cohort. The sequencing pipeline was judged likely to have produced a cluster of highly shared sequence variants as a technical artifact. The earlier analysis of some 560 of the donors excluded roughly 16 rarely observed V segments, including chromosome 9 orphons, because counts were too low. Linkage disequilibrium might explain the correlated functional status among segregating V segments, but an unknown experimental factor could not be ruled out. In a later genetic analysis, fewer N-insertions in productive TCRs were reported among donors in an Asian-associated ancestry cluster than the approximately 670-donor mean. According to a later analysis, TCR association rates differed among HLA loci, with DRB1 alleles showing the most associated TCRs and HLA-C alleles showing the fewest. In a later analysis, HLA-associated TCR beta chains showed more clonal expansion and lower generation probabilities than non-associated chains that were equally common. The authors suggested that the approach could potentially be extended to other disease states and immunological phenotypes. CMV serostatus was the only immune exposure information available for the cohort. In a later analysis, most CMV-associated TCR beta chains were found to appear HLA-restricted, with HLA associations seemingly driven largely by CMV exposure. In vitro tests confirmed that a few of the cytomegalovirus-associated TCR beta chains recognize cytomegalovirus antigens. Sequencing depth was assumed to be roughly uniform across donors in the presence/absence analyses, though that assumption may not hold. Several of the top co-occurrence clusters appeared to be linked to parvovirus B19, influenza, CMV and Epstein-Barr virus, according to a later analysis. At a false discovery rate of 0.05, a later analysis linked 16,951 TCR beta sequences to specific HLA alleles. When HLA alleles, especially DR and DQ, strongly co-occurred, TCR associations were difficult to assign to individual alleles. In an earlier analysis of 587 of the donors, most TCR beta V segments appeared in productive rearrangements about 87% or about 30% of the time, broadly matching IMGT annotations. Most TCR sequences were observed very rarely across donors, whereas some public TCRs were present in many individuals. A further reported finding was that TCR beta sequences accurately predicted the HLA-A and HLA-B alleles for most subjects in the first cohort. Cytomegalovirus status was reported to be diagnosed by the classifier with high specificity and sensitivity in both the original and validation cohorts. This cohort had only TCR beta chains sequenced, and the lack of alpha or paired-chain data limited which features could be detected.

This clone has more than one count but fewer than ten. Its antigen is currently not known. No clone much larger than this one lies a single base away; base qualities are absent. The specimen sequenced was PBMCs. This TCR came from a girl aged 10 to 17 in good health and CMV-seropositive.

The DNA sequence is as follows: TGCGCCAGCAGCCAAGGTGGTAGGGGCAGGGGAAAAGGAAACACCATATATTTT. It codes for CASSQGGRGRGKGNTIYF. This chain is built from TRBV4-1 and TRBJ1-3; the D region possibly corresponds to TRBD1 (6 bases align). Including cysteine and phenylalanine, the CDR3 has 18 amino acids. The read is trimmed to its CDR3 DNA, 54 bases read in frame from base 1. Trimming costs V 1 base and J 4 bases, and their ends lie 20 bases apart. The germline V gene specifies MGHRA as CDR1 and YSYEKL as CDR2.